The source of this T cell receptor beta chain is a study of T cell repertoires in cytomegalovirus infection. Study as a whole: HLA-B-restricted CMV epitopes that are well studied, plus recently identified HLA-C-restricted ones, were used by the study.

The V segment lost 6 bases and the J segment 4 bases; nucleotides outside the gene matches: 4. Germline V lookup: CDR1 MNHEY, CDR2 SMNVEV (reference sequence). This CDR3 is built from 14 residues. General study findings and limits: Cumulative frequency of public TCR beta families picked out carriers of CMV plus the relevant HLA.

TCRdb processed the reads anew with MiXCR; each CDR3 protein has one entry. The sample includes 900,000 to 950,000 distinct CDR3 sequences, less than 40% seen only once; the top ten take about an eighth. Worth noting for this clonotype: Its cognate antigen is unknown.

The chain has TRBV27 and TRBJ2-7; 12 bases map to TRBD1. This receptor was identified in a human donor in good health (CMV status not recorded). Some clones in this sample may be carry-over from other donors' samples. Sequences were derived from cultured CD8+ T cells from PBMCs, sampled from culture after CMV antigen stimulation. As DNA, the CDR3 is TGTGCCAGCAGATCGGGACAGGGGGCGTACGAGCAGTACTTC. Protein product: CASRSGQGAYEQYF.